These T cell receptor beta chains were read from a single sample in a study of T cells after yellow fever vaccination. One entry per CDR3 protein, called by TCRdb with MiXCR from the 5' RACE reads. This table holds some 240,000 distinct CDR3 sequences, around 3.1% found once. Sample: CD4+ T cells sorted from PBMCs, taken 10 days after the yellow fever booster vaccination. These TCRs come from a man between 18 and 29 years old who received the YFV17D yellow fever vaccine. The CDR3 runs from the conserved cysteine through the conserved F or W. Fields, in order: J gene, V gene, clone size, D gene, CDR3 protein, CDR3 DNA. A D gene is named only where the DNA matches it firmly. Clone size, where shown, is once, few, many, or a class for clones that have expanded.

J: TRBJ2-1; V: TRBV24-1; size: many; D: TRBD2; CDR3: CATSDSRTPGLAGGSNEQFF; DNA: TGTGCCACCAGTGATTCCAGGACACCGGGACTAGCGGGGGGATCTAATGAGCAGTTCTTC
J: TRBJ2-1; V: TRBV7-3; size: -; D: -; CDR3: CASSLSGSTYNEQFF; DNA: TGTGCCAGCAGCTTATCCGGGAGCACTTACAATGAGCAGTTCTTC
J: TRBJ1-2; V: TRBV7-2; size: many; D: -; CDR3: CASRTDAIYGYTF; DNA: TGTGCCAGCAGGACGGACGCGATCTATGGCTACACCTTC
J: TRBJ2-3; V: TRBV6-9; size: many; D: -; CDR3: CASSYDPGVDTQYF; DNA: TGTGCCAGCAGTTATGACCCCGGCGTAGATACGCAGTATTTT
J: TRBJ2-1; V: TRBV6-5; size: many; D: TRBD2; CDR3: CASTRRGGEQFF; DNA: TGTGCCAGCACCCGTCGGGGGGGGGAGCAGTTCTTC
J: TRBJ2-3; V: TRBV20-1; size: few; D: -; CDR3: CSAPRGNTQYF; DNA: TGCAGTGCCCCCCGGGGAAATACGCAGTATTTT
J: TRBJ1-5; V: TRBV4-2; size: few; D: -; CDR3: CASSQDPARVSNQPQHF; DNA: TGTGCCAGCAGCCAAGATCCCGCCAGGGTTAGCAATCAGCCCCAGCATTTT
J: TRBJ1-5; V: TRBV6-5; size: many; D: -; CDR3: CASSYSGAVGGPQHF; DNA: TGTGCCAGCAGTTACTCGGGAGCGGTAGGTGGGCCCCAGCATTTT
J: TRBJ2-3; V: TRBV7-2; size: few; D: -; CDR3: CATRYLGFTDTQYF; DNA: TGTGCCACCCGATATTTAGGATTCACAGATACGCAGTATTTT
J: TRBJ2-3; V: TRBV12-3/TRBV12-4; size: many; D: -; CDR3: CASTLRTDTQYF; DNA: TGTGCCAGCACTCTTCGGACAGATACGCAGTATTTT
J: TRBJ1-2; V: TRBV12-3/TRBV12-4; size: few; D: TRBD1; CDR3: CASSRTGSRDYTF; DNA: TGTGCCAGCAGCCGGACAGGTTCCAGGGACTACACCTTC
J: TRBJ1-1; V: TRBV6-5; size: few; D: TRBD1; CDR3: CASSTRDRGFTEAFF; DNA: TGTGCCAGCAGCACCCGGGACAGGGGGTTCACTGAAGCTTTCTTT
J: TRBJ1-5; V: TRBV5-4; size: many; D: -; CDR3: CASSLGQEDQPQHF; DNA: TGTGCCAGCAGCTTGGGACAGGAGGACCAGCCCCAGCATTTT
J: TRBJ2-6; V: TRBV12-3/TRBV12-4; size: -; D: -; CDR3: CASRRPGANVLTF; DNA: TGTGCCAGCAGGCGCCCTGGGGCCAACGTCCTGACTTTC
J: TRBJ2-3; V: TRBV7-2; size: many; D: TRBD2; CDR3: CASSRTSSGGADTQYF; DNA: TGTGCCAGCAGCCGGACCTCTAGCGGGGGGGCAGATACGCAGTATTTT
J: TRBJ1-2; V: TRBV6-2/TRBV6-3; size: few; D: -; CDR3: CASSDPRGTSANYGYTF; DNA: TGTGCCAGCAGTGACCCCAGGGGAACCTCCGCTAACTATGGCTACACCTTC
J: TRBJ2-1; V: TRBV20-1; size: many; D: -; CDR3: CSARVFNEQFF; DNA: TGCAGTGCTAGAGTCTTCAATGAGCAGTTCTTC
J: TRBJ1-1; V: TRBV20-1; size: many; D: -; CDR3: CSARDLGGPGTEAFF; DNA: TGCAGTGCTAGAGATCTTGGGGGGCCGGGTACTGAAGCTTTCTTT
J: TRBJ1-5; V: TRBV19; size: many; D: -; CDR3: CASTPLVGQPQHF; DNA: TGTGCCAGTACTCCTCTCGTGGGTCAGCCCCAGCATTTT
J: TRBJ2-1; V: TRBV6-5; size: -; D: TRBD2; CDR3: CASSNSGGTYNEQFF; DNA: TGTGCCAGCAGCAATAGCGGGGGCACCTACAATGAGCAGTTCTTC
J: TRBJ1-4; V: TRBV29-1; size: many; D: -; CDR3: CSVQFSTATNEKLFF; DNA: TGCAGCGTACAGTTCAGTACTGCAACTAATGAAAAACTGTTTTTT
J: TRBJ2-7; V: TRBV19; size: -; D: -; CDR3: CASSIQGRSYYEQYF; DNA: TGTGCCAGTAGCATACAGGGACGATCCTACTACGAGCAGTACTTC
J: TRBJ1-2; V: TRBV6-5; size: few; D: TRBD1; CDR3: CASSATDRGQGGYTF; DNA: TGTGCCAGCAGTGCAACGGACAGGGGGCAGGGTGGCTACACCTTC
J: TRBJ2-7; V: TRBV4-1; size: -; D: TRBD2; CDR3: CASSQAHRGESSYEQYF; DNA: TGCGCCAGCAGCCAGGCTCACCGGGGGGAGAGCTCCTACGAGCAGTACTTC
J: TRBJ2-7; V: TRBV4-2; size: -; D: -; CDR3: CASSQDMTGAEQYF; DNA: TGTGCCAGCAGCCAAGATATGACAGGCGCCGAGCAGTACTTC
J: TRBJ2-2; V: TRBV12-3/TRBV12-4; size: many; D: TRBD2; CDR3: CASSWVAGEGTGELFF; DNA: TGTGCCAGCAGTTGGGTAGCGGGGGAAGGGACCGGGGAGCTGTTTTTT
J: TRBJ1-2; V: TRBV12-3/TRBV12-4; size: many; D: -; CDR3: CASSLRESNYGYTF; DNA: TGTGCCAGCAGTTTAAGGGAGTCCAACTATGGCTACACCTTC
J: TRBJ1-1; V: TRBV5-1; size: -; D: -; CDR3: CASSAQTRTDTEAFF; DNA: TGCGCCAGCAGCGCACAGACTCGGACGGACACTGAAGCTTTCTTT
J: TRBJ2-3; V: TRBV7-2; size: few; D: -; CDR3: CASSLGGAAGTQYF; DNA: TGTGCCAGCAGCTTAGGTGGGGCGGCAGGGACGCAGTATTTT
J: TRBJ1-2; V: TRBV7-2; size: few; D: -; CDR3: CAIPDTPYGYGYTF; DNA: TGTGCCATACCGGACACCCCTTATGGCTATGGCTACACCTTC
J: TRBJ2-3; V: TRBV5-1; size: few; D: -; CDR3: CASSLQSGAGTDTQYF; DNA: TGCGCCAGCAGCTTACAGTCTGGGGCTGGCACAGATACGCAGTATTTT
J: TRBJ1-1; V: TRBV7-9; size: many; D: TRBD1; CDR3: CASSLQGYGEAFF; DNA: TGTGCCAGCAGTTTACAGGGGTACGGTGAAGCTTTCTTT
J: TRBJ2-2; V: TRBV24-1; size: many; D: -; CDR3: CATSDSGGANTGELFF; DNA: TGTGCCACCAGTGATTCCGGGGGCGCGAACACCGGGGAGCTGTTTTTT
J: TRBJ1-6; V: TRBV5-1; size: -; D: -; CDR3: CASSLEGESPLHF; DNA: TGCGCCAGCAGCTTGGAAGGGGAATCACCCCTCCACTTT
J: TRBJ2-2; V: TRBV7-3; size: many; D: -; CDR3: CASSLMNTGELFF; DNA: TGTGCCAGCAGCTTAATGAACACCGGGGAGCTGTTTTTT
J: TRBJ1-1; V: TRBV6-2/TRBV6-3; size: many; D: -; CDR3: CASSPYGAMNTEAFF; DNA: TGTGCCAGCAGTCCCTACGGGGCAATGAACACTGAAGCTTTCTTT
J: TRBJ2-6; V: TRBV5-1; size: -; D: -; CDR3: CASRQVSGANVLTF; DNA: TGCGCCAGCAGACAGGTCTCTGGGGCCAACGTCCTGACTTTC
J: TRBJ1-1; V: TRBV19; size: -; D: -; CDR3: CASSIALAANTEAFF; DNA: TGTGCCAGTAGTATAGCGCTGGCAGCGAACACTGAAGCTTTCTTT
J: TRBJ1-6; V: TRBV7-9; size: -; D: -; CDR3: CASSSDTFSSYNSPLHF; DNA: TGTGCCAGCAGCTCTGACACCTTCAGCTCCTATAATTCACCCCTCCACTTT
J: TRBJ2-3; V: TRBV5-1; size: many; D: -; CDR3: CASSSDPNTDTQYF; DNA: TGCGCCAGCAGCTCGGACCCGAACACAGATACGCAGTATTTT
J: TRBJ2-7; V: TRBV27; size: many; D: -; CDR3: CASSLNFRGEQYF; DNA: TGTGCCAGCAGTTTAAATTTCAGGGGCGAGCAGTACTTC
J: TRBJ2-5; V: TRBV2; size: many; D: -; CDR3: CASSDPPGWQTQYF; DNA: TGTGCCAGCAGCGACCCCCCTGGGTGGCAGACCCAGTACTTC
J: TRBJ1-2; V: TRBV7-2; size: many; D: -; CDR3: CASSLEGGYGYTF; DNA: TGTGCCAGCAGCTTAGAAGGGGGCTATGGCTACACCTTC
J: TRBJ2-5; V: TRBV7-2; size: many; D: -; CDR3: CASRGRGETQYF; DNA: TGTGCCAGCAGGGGAAGGGGTGAGACCCAGTACTTC
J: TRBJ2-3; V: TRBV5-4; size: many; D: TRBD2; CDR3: CASSTIAGGTDTQYF; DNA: TGTGCCAGCAGCACAATAGCGGGGGGCACAGATACGCAGTATTTT
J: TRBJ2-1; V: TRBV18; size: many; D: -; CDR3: CASSPPSFDEQFF; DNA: TGTGCCAGCTCACCACCCTCTTTCGATGAGCAGTTCTTC
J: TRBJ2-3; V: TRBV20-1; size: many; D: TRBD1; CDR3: CSAGRQGGSTDTQYF; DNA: TGCAGTGCTGGCAGACAGGGGGGGAGCACAGATACGCAGTATTTT
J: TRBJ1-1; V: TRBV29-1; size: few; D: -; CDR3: CSVDPGRNTEAFF; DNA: TGCAGCGTTGACCCGGGGCGAAACACTGAAGCTTTCTTT
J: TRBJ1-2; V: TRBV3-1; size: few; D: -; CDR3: CASSQGPNGYTF; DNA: TGTGCCAGCAGCCAAGGACCCAATGGCTACACCTTC
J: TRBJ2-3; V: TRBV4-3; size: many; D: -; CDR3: CASSQEIRPDTQYF; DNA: TGCGCCAGCAGCCAAGAGATCCGCCCAGATACGCAGTATTTT
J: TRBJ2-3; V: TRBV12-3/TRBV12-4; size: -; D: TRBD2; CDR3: CASSRSGNTDTQYF; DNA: TGTGCCAGCAGCCGTAGCGGGAACACAGATACGCAGTATTTT
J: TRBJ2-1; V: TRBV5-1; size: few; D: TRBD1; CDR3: CASSSTPRGQGSDEQFF; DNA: TGCGCCAGCAGCTCAACCCCCCGGGGACAGGGTTCCGATGAGCAGTTCTTC
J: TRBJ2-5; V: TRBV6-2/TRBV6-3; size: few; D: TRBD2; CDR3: CASSLAGVDETQYF; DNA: TGTGCCAGCAGTTTAGCGGGGGTGGATGAGACCCAGTACTTC